The T cell receptor (beta chain) described here comes from a study of cytomegalovirus exposure and HLA in healthy donors. The study's findings and limits: Upon later analysis, HLA-associated TCR beta chains proved more clonally expanded than other, equally common chains.

Germline values: CDR1 MNHEY, CDR2 SMNVEV (reference sequence). This CDR3 region has 14 residues. V dropped 8 bases and J dropped 5; count of bases not matched to a gene: 6. PCR involved 60 Vbeta and 13 Jbeta primers. The assay was immunoSEQ multiplex PCR, and TCRdb's table has in-frame clones only and misses some. This sample carries around 150,000 clones, around 76% of them seen once, and the ten largest clones take under 4.5%. In the case of this clone: Its antigen is unknown.

V gene TRBV27 combines with J gene TRBJ1-4; TRBD1 matches 9 bases. The sequenced sample was PBMCs. The sequence derives from a man between 18 and 35 years old in good health and CMV-seronegative. CDR3 sequence (DNA): TGTGCCAGCGGCCCGGGACAGGGCAATGAAAAACTGTTTTTT. Its protein product is CASGPGQGNEKLFF.